These 17 T cell receptor beta chains were all obtained from the same sample, sequenced in a study of T cells expressing NK-cell markers. After re-calling the 5' RACE reads, TCRdb lists one entry per CDR3 protein, DNA absent. This sample's table reports 350,000 to 400,000 distinct CDR3 sequences. Sample: blood T cells: a sorted CD56 or NKG2C T cell subset, CD4+ or CD8+ T cells, or bulk PBMC T cells (not recorded which). The receptors come from a woman between 45 and 60 years old in good health.

V is TRBV6-6 and J is TRBJ2-5; TCRdb names TRBD1, which stays unverified in the absence of DNA. Germline CDR1 reads MNHNY; CDR2 reads SVGAGI (reference sequence). The CDR3 contains 14 residues. CDR3 sequence reads: CASSSTGGRETQYF.

The V and J genes are TRBV7-9 and TRBJ2-6; TCRdb returns TRBD1, unconfirmable since there is no DNA. The CDR3 is 17 amino acids. Looked up from germline, CDR1 is SEHNR and CDR2 is FQNEAQ (reference sequence). The CDR3 spells CASRAGQTFSGANVLTF.

This chain joins TRBV27 and TRBJ2-5; TCRdb designates TRBD1, a call that cannot be tested without DNA. CDR3 size: 16 residues. In germline, CDR1 is MNHEY, CDR2 SMNVEV (reference sequence). The CDR3 region is CASSLLRLGAGETQYF.

CDR3 residues: CASSGDGPDRFF. The chain uses TRBV5-1 and TRBJ2-1; TCRdb lists TRBD2, though no DNA is available to test this call. The CDR3 extends over 12 amino acids. The germline CDR1 and CDR2 sequences are SGHRS and YFSETQ.

The chain employs TRBV12-5 and TRBJ2-1; the D gene TCRdb calls, TRBD2, cannot be checked with no DNA. Germline V lookup: CDR1 LGHNT, CDR2 FRNRAP. The CDR3 runs 17 residues. CDR3 sequence reads: CASGTLSGANSYNEQFF.

The V and J genes are TRBV27 and TRBJ2-3. CDR3 length: 14 residues. From germline, CDR1 is MNHEY and CDR2 SMNVEV (reference sequence). CDR3 sequence reads: CASSLKYGTDTQYF.

The J gene is TRBJ1-1, the V gene TRBV20-1; TCRdb lists TRBD1, though no DNA is available to test this call. Germline V lookup: CDR1 DFQATT, CDR2 SNEGSKA (reference sequence). This CDR3 comprises 16 residues. Here the CDR3 reads CSASGQGALRNTEAFF.

The V call is TRBV9, the J call TRBJ2-4; TCRdb's D call of TRBD1 is untestable without DNA. The length of the CDR3 is 13 residues. The germline CDR1 and CDR2 sequences are SGDLS and YYNGEE. CDR3 amino acids: CASSVGERDGEYF.

This chain links TRBV7-8 with TRBJ2-1; TCRdb's D call, TRBD2, is unchecked because there is no DNA. The CDR3 extends over 19 amino acids. The V gene's germline CDR1 is SGHVS and CDR2 FQNEAQ. The CDR3 loop reads CASSLPSGRAEGSYNEQFF.

J is TRBJ2-7 and V is TRBV3-1; the TCRdb call, TRBD2, lacks DNA for checking. The germline gives CDR1 LGHDT, CDR2 YNNKEL (reference sequence). The CDR3 length is 13 residues. The CDR3: CASSQAGTSGEYF.

J is TRBJ1-6 and V is TRBV30. From germline, CDR1 is GTSNPN and CDR2 SVGIG (reference sequence). The CDR3 covers 16 residues. The CDR3 is CAWSVLRAGRGSPLHF.

The chain couples TRBV19 to TRBJ1-4; with no DNA, the TCRdb D assignment of TRBD1 cannot be verified. The germline CDR1 and CDR2 sequences are LNHDA and SQIVND (reference sequence). CDR3 length equals 14 residues. The CDR3: CASMGQGVDEKLFF.

V usage is TRBV27 and J usage is TRBJ1-1. The CDR3 extends over 15 amino acids. Germline V gene lookup returns CDR1 MNHEY and CDR2 SMNVEV (reference sequence). CDR3: CASSLSQVVNTEAFF.

V gene TRBV27 combines with J gene TRBJ1-2. Germline assignment: CDR1 MNHEY and CDR2 SMNVEV (reference sequence). There are 13 residues in the CDR3. CDR3: CASSYQENYGYTF.

The V gene is TRBV29-1, the J gene TRBJ2-3. The germline V gene encodes CDR1 SQVTM and CDR2 ANQGSEA. This CDR3 has 14 residues. The CDR3 sequence is CSVDQLDGTDTQYF.

The chain has TRBV5-4 and TRBJ2-1; TCRdb's D gene call, TRBD1, goes unchecked for lack of DNA. The CDR3 sequence is 16 residues long. CDR1 and CDR2 from the germline V gene are SGHNT and YYREEE (reference sequence). The CDR3 spells CASSPAPDSSYNEQFF. Combining the CDR3 with reference TRBV5-4 and TRBJ2-1 gives the whole variable domain ETGVTQSPTHLIKTRGQQVTLRCSSQSGHNTVSWYQQALGQGPQFIFQYYREEENGRGNFPPRFSGLQFPNYSSELNVNALELDDSALYLCASSPAPDSSYNEQFFGPGTRLTVL.

This chain connects TRBV20-1 to TRBJ2-7; TCRdb selects TRBD2, and the lack of DNA leaves this call unchecked. The germline V gene has CDR1 DFQATT and CDR2 SNEGSKA (reference sequence). The CDR3 contains 15 residues. The CDR3 loop reads CSARRGAGGNYEQYF.